Presented here are 24 T cell receptor beta chains from one specimen sequenced in a study of T cell responses to AZD1222 COVID-19 vaccine. TCRdb's table, derived via immunoSEQ multiplex PCR, lists solely in-frame clones and lacks some. The sample records more than 75,000 clones, roughly nine tenths being singletons. Here the sequenced sample was peripheral blood, taken on day 0 of AZD1222 vaccination. The receptors here all came from an adult in good health.

V is TRBV9 and J is TRBJ2-7; TRBD2 matches 7 bases. Trimming removed 7 bases from V and 0 bases from J; junction bases left unmatched: 10. CDR3 length equals 15 residues. From germline, CDR1 is SGDLS and CDR2 YYNGEE. The CDR3 protein is CASSFTRDYSYEQYF. CDR3 in DNA: TGTGCCAGCTCCTTTACCCGGGACTACTCCTACGAGCAGTACTTC. The whole variable domain, remainder taken from reference TRBV9 and TRBJ2-7, is DSGVTQTPKHLITATGQRVTLRCSPRSGDLSVYWYQQSLDQGLQFLIQYYNGEERAKGNILERFSAQQFPDLHSELNLSSLELGDSALYFCASSFTRDYSYEQYFGPGTRLTVT.

The chain has TRBV6-5 and TRBJ1-4, with D perhaps matching TRBD1 (5 bases). The V gene lost 4 bases and the J gene lost 7 bases, with 19 bases spanning the gap. Germline lookup yields CDR1 MNHEY and CDR2 SVGAGI. This CDR3 is built from 16 residues. CDR3 bases: TGTGCCAGCAGTTCCGGGACCTTGGGGCGGAGTGAAAAACTGTTTTTT. Encoded protein: CASSSGTLGRSEKLFF.

This clone appeared a single time. This sequence joins TRBV11-2 and TRBJ1-3; no firm D call. Germline CDR1 and CDR2: SGHAT and FQNNGV. This CDR3 comprises 17 residues. V was cut by 0 bases and J by 2 bases, with 14 bases left in between. The CDR3 nucleotides are TGTGCCAGCAGCTTAGATAGGCTCGCGGCAGCTGGAAACACCATATATTTT. Its translation is CASSLDRLAAAGNTIYF.

This clone has a handful of counts. This rearrangement joins TRBV19 to TRBJ2-7, with TRBD1 as a possible D gene (5 bases). The germline V gene encodes CDR1 LNHDA and CDR2 SQIVND (reference sequence). The germline V and J ends were trimmed by 2 bases and 5 bases, with 13 bases remaining between them. The CDR3 extends over 14 amino acids. CDR3 coding DNA: TGTGCCAGTAGTATATCACAGGCAGTCGACGAGCAGTACTTC. Residues: CASSISQAVDEQYF.

The gene calls are TRBV18 and TRBJ1-2; D possibly corresponds to TRBD1 (6 bases). CDR1 is KGHSH and CDR2 is LQKENI in the germline V gene. Trimming left V 4 bases short and J 6 bases short, with 21 bases between. The CDR3 runs to 16 residues. CDR3 DNA sequence: TGTGCCAGCTCACAGGGACAACTAGAGTTCGGCGATGGCTACACCTTC. Its translation: CASSQGQLEFGDGYTF.

The chain is built from TRBV5-8 and TRBJ1-2; the match to TRBD1 covers 7 bases. The CDR3 extends over 15 amino acids. Germline loops: CDR1 SGHTS, CDR2 YDEGEE. V lost 3 bases to trimming and J lost 4 bases; unmatched junction nucleotides: 9. The CDR3 reads CASSSTGVLAYGYTF. Here the CDR3 DNA reads TGTGCCAGCAGCTCAACAGGGGTTCTAGCCTATGGCTACACCTTC.

This chain uses TRBV18 with TRBJ1-2; D call uncertain. CDR3 length equals 17 residues. V gave up 10 bases and J gave up 3 bases, with 27 bases separating them. CDR1 is KGHSH and CDR2 is LQKENI in the germline V gene. CDR3 nucleotides: TGTGCCACCCTCCCGGTCCTGGCAGGCTCAAGGGACTATGGCTACACCTTC. Translated: CATLPVLAGSRDYGYTF.

The rearrangement links TRBV3-1 (or the pseudogene TRBV3-2) to TRBJ1-5, with D hard to call. Per germline, CDR1 LGHDT and CDR2 YNNKEL (reference sequence). This CDR3 has 14 residues. Between the trimmed V and J ends, which lost 6 bases and 4 bases, there was a span of 13 bases. CDR3 sequence (DNA): TGTGCCAGCAGTTCGACGTTTGCTAATCAGCCCCAGCATTTT. It encodes CASSSTFANQPQHF.

This chain joins TRBV30 and TRBJ2-7, with TRBD2 identical over 7 bases. Germline V lookup: CDR1 GTSNPN, CDR2 SVGIG (reference sequence). Trimming took 1 base from V and 4 from J; bases not matched to a gene: 13. CDR3 length equals 16 residues. DNA for the CDR3: TGTGCCTGGAGTGGCGAGCGTGGCGGGAGCAATTACGAGCAGTACTTC. This translates into CAWSGERGGSNYEQYF. Based on the CDR3 plus reference TRBV30 and TRBJ2-7, the full variable domain is SQTIHQWPATLVQPVGSPLSLECTVEGTSNPNLYWYRQAAGRGLQLLFYSVGIGQISSEVPQNLSASRPQDRQFILSSKKLLLSDSGFYLCAWSGERGGSNYEQYFGPGTRLTVT.

The V and J genes are TRBV5-1 and TRBJ1-4, with D possibly TRBD1 on 5 matching bases. The V end lost 4 bases, the J end lost 4 bases, and 11 bases lay between the germline ends. CDR1 SGHRS and CDR2 YFSETQ come from the germline V gene. The CDR3 is 14 amino acids. Written as DNA, the CDR3 is TGCGCCAGCAGCCTCGACAGTCTTAATGAAAAACTGTTTTTT. Translated: CASSLDSLNEKLFF.

This rearrangement joins TRBV9 to TRBJ2-1; D is undetermined. V lost 1 base and J 4 bases, leaving 12 bases between the germline ends. In germline, CDR1 is SGDLS, CDR2 YYNGEE. This CDR3 is 15 amino acids long. This chain's CDR3 is CASSVTVGGYNEQFF. Here the CDR3 DNA reads TGTGCCAGCAGCGTAACCGTGGGCGGTTACAATGAGCAGTTCTTC.

This chain uses TRBV19 with TRBJ1-4; D gene uncertain. The CDR3 runs to 15 residues. Germline V lookup: CDR1 LNHDA, CDR2 SQIVND (reference sequence). The ends were cut back, 5 bases at V and 0 bases at J, with 10 bases in the middle. The CDR3 nucleotides are TGTGCCAGTAGTCAGCAGTCTTCAACTAATGAAAAACTGTTTTTT. Encoded protein: CASSQQSSTNEKLFF. Combining the CDR3 with reference TRBV19 and TRBJ1-4 gives the whole variable domain DGGITQSPKYLFRKEGQNVTLSCEQNLNHDAMYWYRQDPGQGLRLIYYSQIVNDFQKGDIAEGYSVSREKKESFPLTVTSAQKNPTAFYLCASSQQSSTNEKLFFGSGTQLSVL.

The rearrangement links TRBV7-2 to TRBJ1-1, with 7 bases identical to TRBD1. With V trimmed by 4 bases and J by 10 bases, 9 bases remained unmatched. This CDR3 is built from 13 residues. CDR1 and CDR2 from the germline V gene are SGHTA and FQGNSA. The CDR3 DNA is TGTGCCAGCAGCTCAAGACAGGGCGGAGTAGCTTTCTTT. Translation gives CASSSRQGGVAFF. Full variable domain (remainder filled in from reference TRBV7-2 and TRBJ1-1): GAGVSQSPSNKVTEKGKDVELRCDPISGHTALYWYRQSLGQGLEFLIYFQGNSAPDKSGLPSDRFSAERTGGSVSTLTIQRTQQEDSAVYLCASSSRQGGVAFFGQGTRLTVV.

This clone has only a few counts. The chain uses TRBV5-1 and TRBJ2-1; 8 bases are shared with TRBD2. The germline V gene encodes CDR1 SGHRS and CDR2 YFSETQ. Trimming cost V 4 bases and J 1 base; bases outside gene matches: 4. The CDR3 is made up of 15 amino acids. The CDR3 DNA is TGCGCCAGCAGCCCAGCGGGAGTATCCTACAATGAGCAGTTCTTC. Translation: CASSPAGVSYNEQFF.

The chain uses TRBV5-4 and TRBJ2-2, with a weak D call TRBD1 (6 bases). Trimming shortened V by 4 bases and J by 1 base, and 11 bases separated the two germline ends. This CDR3 region has 15 residues. Germline CDR1 reads SGHNT; CDR2 reads YYREEE (reference sequence). The CDR3, as DNA: TGTGCCAGCAGCACCGGACAGAAGAACACCGGGGAGCTGTTTTTT. This translates into CASSTGQKNTGELFF.

The chain uses TRBV28 and TRBJ2-1, with a tentative D call TRBD1 (5 bases). Germline CDR1 reads MDHEN; CDR2 reads SYDVKM. With 2 bases removed from V and 4 bases from J, the gap between germline ends came to 9 bases. The CDR3 contains 14 residues. The CDR3 loop reads CASSLPDRYNEQFF. The CDR3, as DNA: TGTGCCAGCAGTTTACCCGACAGATACAATGAGCAGTTCTTC.

V gene TRBV6-1 combines with J gene TRBJ1-6, with D tentatively TRBD1 (5 bases). This CDR3 contains 16 residues. CDR1 and CDR2 (germline): MNHNS, SASEGT. The V end lost 0 bases, the J end lost 7 bases, and 13 bases lay between the germline ends. The chain's CDR3 is CASSEAGGVGNSPLHF. CDR3 in DNA: TGTGCCAGCAGTGAAGCGGGGGGGGTTGGGAATTCACCCCTCCACTTT.

The CDR3: CASSNAERWNTEAFF. DNA for the CDR3: TGTGCCAGTAGTAATGCGGAGAGGTGGAACACTGAAGCTTTCTTT. The gene calls are TRBV19 and TRBJ1-1; D uncertain. CDR1 LNHDA and CDR2 SQIVND come from the germline V gene (reference sequence). The CDR3 sequence is 15 residues long. Trimming pared 4 bases from V and 1 base from J, leaving 13 bases between.

To note about this clone: In the same sample, other DNA sequences code for this CDR3. The rearrangement links TRBV18 to TRBJ1-1, with 7 bases fitting TRBD1. Per the germline V gene, CDR1 is KGHSH and CDR2 is LQKENI. The CDR3 sequence is 14 residues long. With V trimmed by 1 base and J by 1 base, 0 bases remained unmatched. CDR3 sequence (DNA): TGTGCCAGCTCACCACAGGGGGCGAACACTGAAGCTTTCTTT. Protein: CASSPQGANTEAFF.

V is TRBV19 and J is TRBJ2-2, with 14 nucleotides matching TRBD2. The V gene's germline CDR1 is LNHDA and CDR2 SQIVND (reference sequence). CDR3 length: 17 amino acids. The junction had 7 bases not matched to a gene; V was cut back by 5 bases and J by 5 bases. CDR3 bases: TGTGCCAGTAGTCGCTTCGGGACTAGCGGGGGAACCGGGGAGCTGTTTTTT. Amino acids: CASSRFGTSGGTGELFF.

This clone came up once. The V and J genes are TRBV5-4 and TRBJ2-3; D perhaps matches TRBD2 (6 bases). Germline-derived CDR1 and CDR2 are SGHNT and YYREEE (reference sequence). V lost 0 bases and J lost 3, with 11 bases in between. This CDR3 comprises 15 residues. This CDR3 is CASSLDPGATDTQYF. CDR3 DNA sequence: TGTGCCAGCAGCTTGGATCCGGGAGCAACAGATACGCAGTATTTT.

The V and J genes are TRBV11-3 and TRBJ2-2; D possibly corresponds to TRBD1 (6 bases). Germline CDR1 is SGHNT and CDR2 is YENEEA. This CDR3 region has 15 residues. Trimming removed 3 bases from V and 2 bases from J, with 10 bases in between. The CDR3 protein is CASSFRGLNTGELFF. For the CDR3, the DNA is TGTGCCAGCAGCTTCAGGGGTCTTAACACCGGGGAGCTGTTTTTT.

This sequence joins TRBV7-3 and TRBJ2-5; the match to TRBD2 covers 13 bases. Germline V CDR1 and CDR2: SGHTA, FQGTGA. With V trimmed by 4 bases and J by 4 bases, 9 bases remained unmatched. The length of the CDR3 is 17 residues. This CDR3 is CASSSQGTSGALETQYF. The CDR3, as DNA: TGTGCCAGCAGCTCGCAGGGGACTAGCGGGGCTCTAGAGACCCAGTACTTC.

The V call is TRBV28, the J call TRBJ2-7; TRBD2 agrees at 9 bases. V lost 6 bases to trimming and J lost 0 bases; unmatched junction nucleotides: 9. Germline lookup yields CDR1 MDHEN and CDR2 SYDVKM. The CDR3 covers 16 residues. The CDR3: CASRDGLARHSYEQYF. DNA for the CDR3: TGTGCCAGCAGGGACGGACTAGCGAGACACTCCTACGAGCAGTACTTC.